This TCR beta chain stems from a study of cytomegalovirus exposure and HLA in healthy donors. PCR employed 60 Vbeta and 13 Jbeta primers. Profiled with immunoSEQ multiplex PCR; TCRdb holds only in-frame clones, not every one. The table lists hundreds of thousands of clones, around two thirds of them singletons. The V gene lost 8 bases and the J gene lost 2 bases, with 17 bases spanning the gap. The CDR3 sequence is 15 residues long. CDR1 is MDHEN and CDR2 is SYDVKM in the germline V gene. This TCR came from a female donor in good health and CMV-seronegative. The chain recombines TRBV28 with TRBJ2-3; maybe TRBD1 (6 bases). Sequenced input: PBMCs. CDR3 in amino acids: CASSRDTYFTDTQYF. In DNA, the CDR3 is TGTGCCAGCTCCAGGGACACCTATTTCACAGATACGCAGTATTTT. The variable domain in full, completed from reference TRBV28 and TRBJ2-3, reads DVKVTQSSRYLVKRTGEKVFLECVQDMDHENMFWYRQDPGLGLRLIYFSYDVKMKEKGDIPEGYSVSREKKERFSLILESASTNQTSMYLCASSRDTYFTDTQYFGPGTRLTVL.